This is a list of T cell receptor beta chains from one sample in a study of blood T cell repertoires in COVID-19. The assay was immunoSEQ multiplex PCR, and TCRdb's table has in-frame clones only and misses some. This table has about 180,000 clones, about 91% appearing once. Sequenced input: peripheral blood. These receptors were taken from a woman aged 30 to 39 with acute or convalescent COVID-19. Both conserved end residues are part of each CDR3. The D gene is left open where the match is weak. The size entry is marked missing in some rows and otherwise reads once, few, many or a size class.

size: -
J: TRBJ2-7
D: -
V: TRBV28
DNA: TGTGCCAGCAGCCTTGACAGTTTCAAGGAGTACTTC
CDR3: CASSLDSFKEYF

size: once
J: TRBJ2-7
D: TRBD2
V: TRBV7-2
DNA: TGTGCCAGCAGCTTGAGGGCTAGCGGGAGGACAGGCGAGCAGTACTTC
CDR3: CASSLRASGRTGEQYF

size: -
J: TRBJ2-3
D: TRBD2
V: TRBV5-4
DNA: TGTGCCAGCAGCTTGGCGCGACTAGCGCCCACAGATACGCAGTATTTT
CDR3: CASSLARLAPTDTQYF

size: -
J: TRBJ2-4
D: -
V: TRBV15
DNA: TGTGCCACCAGCAGAGATAAGGAGAGTCCAAACATTCAGTACTTC
CDR3: CATSRDKESPNIQYF

size: -
J: TRBJ2-2
D: TRBD1
V: TRBV24-1
DNA: TGTGCCACCAGCAGGACAGGGGGTTTGGCCGGGGAGCTGTTTTTT
CDR3: CATSRTGGLAGELFF

size: once
J: TRBJ2-5
D: -
V: TRBV6-6
DNA: TGTGCCAGCAGTTACTCGCCTGATTCGGGGACCCAGTACTTC
CDR3: CASSYSPDSGTQYF

size: -
J: TRBJ2-3
D: TRBD2
V: TRBV2
DNA: TGTGCCAGCAGTGAGGAACTAGCGGGAAGCACAGATACGCAGTATTTT
CDR3: CASSEELAGSTDTQYF

size: once
J: TRBJ2-7
D: TRBD2
V: TRBV5-1
DNA: TGCGCCAGCAGCTTGGGCGGGAGTTTCTACGAGCAGTACTTC
CDR3: CASSLGGSFYEQYF

size: -
J: TRBJ1-1
D: -
V: TRBV5-4
DNA: TGTGCCAGCAGCCAGGGGCGAGGTACTGAAGCTTTCTTT
CDR3: CASSQGRGTEAFF

size: once
J: TRBJ1-5
D: TRBD1
V: TRBV28
DNA: TGTGCCAGCAGTTTGGGGACAGGGAGGGTCAATCAGCCCCAGCATTTT
CDR3: CASSLGTGRVNQPQHF

size: -
J: TRBJ2-7
D: -
V: TRBV7-9
DNA: TGTGCCAGCAGCTTAGCCGGTTCGGTCGAGCAGTACTTC
CDR3: CASSLAGSVEQYF

size: -
J: TRBJ1-4
D: -
V: TRBV18
DNA: TGTGCCAGCTCACCCGATGGGCGGAGGGCTAATGAAAAACTGTTTTTT
CDR3: CASSPDGRRANEKLFF

size: -
J: TRBJ1-4
D: -
V: TRBV2
DNA: TGTGCCACCCAGGGGAGTGAAAAACTGTTTTTT
CDR3: CATQGSEKLFF

size: once
J: TRBJ2-7
D: -
V: TRBV28
DNA: TGTGCCAGCAGCCGCCTGACGGGGTCCTACGAGCAGTACTTC
CDR3: CASSRLTGSYEQYF

size: many
J: TRBJ2-7
D: TRBD1
V: TRBV11-2
DNA: TGTGCCAGCAGCTTCGAACAGGGGGCGTACGAGCAGTACTTC
CDR3: CASSFEQGAYEQYF

size: -
J: TRBJ1-6
D: TRBD1
V: TRBV15
DNA: TGTGCCACCAGCAGAGATACGACAGGGGGCAATTCACCCCTCCACTTT
CDR3: CATSRDTTGGNSPLHF

size: -
J: TRBJ1-1
D: -
V: TRBV28
DNA: TGTGCCAGTGAACAGGGAAGCCGGAACACTGAAGCTTTCTTT
CDR3: CASEQGSRNTEAFF

size: once
J: TRBJ2-7
D: -
V: TRBV6-5
DNA: TGTGCCAGCAGTTACTACCAGGAGCAGTACTTC
CDR3: CASSYYQEQYF

size: -
J: TRBJ2-7
D: TRBD1
V: TRBV6-5
DNA: TGTGCCAGCAGTTACGCAGGGGGCCCTGAGCAGTACTTC
CDR3: CASSYAGGPEQYF

size: -
J: TRBJ1-2
D: TRBD1
V: TRBV11-3
DNA: TGTGCCAGCAGCCCCGGACAGGGGATAAACTATGGCTACACCTTC
CDR3: CASSPGQGINYGYTF

size: -
J: TRBJ2-1
D: TRBD2
V: TRBV27
DNA: TGTGCCAGCAGTTTTCGGCCAGCGGGAACCCTGGCGGAGGCTAATGAGCAGTTCTTC
CDR3: CASSFRPAGTLAEANEQFF

size: -
J: TRBJ2-3
D: TRBD2
V: TRBV2
DNA: TGTGCCAGGAGAAGCGGGAGCAGCACAGATACGCAGTATTTT
CDR3: CARRSGSSTDTQYF

size: -
J: TRBJ1-1
D: -
V: TRBV6-5
DNA: TGTGCCAGCAGCCGGGTGGGTCGAGATGCTTTCTTT
CDR3: CASSRVGRDAFF

size: -
J: TRBJ1-4
D: -
V: TRBV11-2
DNA: TGTGCCAGCAGCCTAACCGGCGGTGGAAAACTGTTTTTT
CDR3: CASSLTGGGKLFF

size: -
J: TRBJ2-1
D: -
V: TRBV28
DNA: TGTGCCACCAGGCTGCGGGCCTACAATGAGCAGTTCTTC
CDR3: CATRLRAYNEQFF

size: -
J: TRBJ1-3
D: -
V: TRBV9
DNA: TGTGCCAGCAGCGCGGGGGGACACTCTGGAAACACCATATATTTT
CDR3: CASSAGGHSGNTIYF

size: -
J: TRBJ2-1
D: -
V: TRBV2
DNA: TGTGCCAGCAGCCCAGGGACAACTCGTAGCCAGTTCTTC
CDR3: CASSPGTTRSQFF

size: -
J: TRBJ2-2
D: TRBD2
V: TRBV11-2
DNA: TGTGCCAGCAGCTTAGGGGGACTAGCGGCTACCGGGGAGCTGTTTTTT
CDR3: CASSLGGLAATGELFF